This TCR beta chain originates from a study of OX40 agonist ivuxolimab in advanced cancers. Whole-study findings and limits: At 0.1 to 3.0 mg/kg and by week 6, CD4+ and CD8+ T cells in the blood had expanded clonally. Antigens targeted by the expanded peripheral T cells were not determined.

The data were produced by immunoSEQ multiplex PCR, yet TCRdb's version contains in-frame clones alone and is incomplete. The table has roughly 79,000 clones, about 85% seen once; the top ten hold around a sixth. This CDR3 is 18 amino acids long. From germline, CDR1 is MGHDK and CDR2 SYGVNS. V lost 7 bases and J 5 bases, leaving 27 bases between the germline ends. Worth noting for this clone: Its specificity is unknown.

The J gene is TRBJ2-1, the V gene TRBV25-1; possibly TRBD1 or TRBD2 for D (6 bases each). The receptor was derived from an adult with an advanced solid tumor such as melanoma, head and neck, liver or kidney cancer. The material sequenced was CD4+ or CD8+ T cells sorted from blood, taken in a trial of the OX40 agonist ivuxolimab. The CDR3 sequence is CASNRATGTPRSDNEQFF. The CDR3, as DNA: TGTGCCAGCAACCGTGCTACAGGGACTCCCCGATCGGACAATGAGCAGTTCTTC.